This T cell receptor beta chain stems from a study of metastatic and nonmetastatic thyroid tumors. Overall study: Blood and tumor or nodule tissue repertoires from malignant and benign thyroid patients were compared.

In germline, CDR1 is SEHNR, CDR2 FQNEAQ (reference sequence). CDR3 length: 13 residues. Trimming took 5 bases from V and 1 from J; bases not matched to a gene: 2. TCRdb reprocessed the PCR reads via MiXCR. The sample has about 23,000 clones; about 24% are singletons. The entire patient cohort was treatment-naive prior to thyroid surgery. The chain has TRBV7-9 and TRBJ2-7; TRBD1 aligns across 7 bases. The clonotype comes from a male donor with papillary thyroid cancer or a benign thyroid nodule (not recorded which). Some clones in this sample may be carry-over from other donors' samples. The source material was blood. The CDR3 sequence: CASSPGQSYEQYF. The CDR3 bases are TGTGCCAGCAGCCCGGGACAGTCCTACGAGCAGTACTTC.